This entry features one T cell receptor (beta chain) sequence. Its specificity is not known. TCRdb analysed the reads with MiXCR anew, one entry per CDR3 protein. The sample gives approximately 730,000 distinct CDR3 sequences, 33% of which show up once; 15% to 20% is in the top ten. The data derive from a study of T cell repertoires in cytomegalovirus infection. CDR1 LNHDA and CDR2 SQIVND come from the germline V gene (reference sequence). The CDR3 runs to 17 residues. Unmatched junction bases numbered 12, after V lost 2 bases and J lost 4 bases. The rearrangement uses TRBV19 and TRBJ2-5, with 8 bases aligning to TRBD2. The clonotype comes from a human donor in good health (CMV status not recorded). Some clones in this sample may be carry-over from other donors' samples. Here the sequenced sample was cultured PBMCs, taken from culture after CMV antigen stimulation. CDR3 coding DNA: TGTGCCAGTAGTATAAAGCGTACTAGCGGAGCTGGAGAGACCCAGTACTTC. Translating gives CASSIKRTSGAGETQYF.